A selection of T cell receptor beta chains follows, all from one sample in a study of blood T cell repertoires in COVID-19. Repertoires were generated with immunoSEQ multiplex PCR, while TCRdb's copy carries only in-frame clones and drops some. The data hold hundreds of thousands of clones, with about 89% observed a single time. Sequencing was performed on peripheral blood. The receptors come from a woman aged 45-59 years with COVID-19, enrolled during active disease. Each CDR3 is given with its conserved first and last residue. A D gene is named only where the DNA matches it firmly. Some rows have no size entry. The others give once, few or many, or a class for an expanded clone.

v_gene	j_gene	d_gene	abundance	CDR3nt	CDR3aa
TRBV5-6	TRBJ2-2	NA	NA	TGTGCCAGCAGCTTAGGACCAACTAGCAATACGAACACCGGGGAGCTGTTTTTT	CASSLGPTSNTNTGELFF
TRBV20-1	TRBJ1-2	TRBD1	NA	TGCAGTGCTAGTGCAGGGGGCGCTCTCTATGGCTACACCTTC	CSASAGGALYGYTF
TRBV24-1	TRBJ1-4	NA	NA	TGTGCCACCAGTTCGCCGGCACAGGAAAAACTGTTTTTT	CATSSPAQEKLFF
TRBV28	TRBJ1-1	NA	NA	TGTGCCAGCAGTTTCTGGCCGGGGGGCATGAACACTGAAGCTTTCTTT	CASSFWPGGMNTEAFF
TRBV5-4	TRBJ1-3	TRBD1	NA	TGTGCCAGCAGCCGACAGGGGACTGGAAACACCATATATTTT	CASSRQGTGNTIYF
TRBV2	TRBJ2-7	TRBD1	NA	TGTGCCAGCAGTCCGTCTGGACAGGGGCACTACGAGCAGTACTTC	CASSPSGQGHYEQYF
TRBV2	TRBJ1-6	TRBD1	NA	TGTGCCAGCAGTGTTCAGGGGGCGTCCAGTAAATCACCCCTCCACTTT	CASSVQGASSKSPLHF
TRBV13	TRBJ1-1	NA	NA	TGTGCCAGCAGCTTATGGGACATGAACACTGAAGCTTTCTTT	CASSLWDMNTEAFF
TRBV10-3	TRBJ1-6	TRBD1	NA	TGTGCCATCAGTGAGTCGGGACAGGGGGGTCTACAGAATTCACCCCTCCACTTT	CAISESGQGGLQNSPLHF
TRBV4-1	TRBJ2-7	TRBD1	NA	TGCGCCAGCAGCCAAGGTGACAGGGCCTACGAGCAGTACTTC	CASSQGDRAYEQYF
TRBV5-1	TRBJ2-1	TRBD2	NA	TGCGCCAGCGGAAAAGCGGGGGGGCTCTACAATGAGCAGTTCTTC	CASGKAGGLYNEQFF
TRBV10-3	TRBJ1-5	NA	NA	TGTGCCATCAGTGAGTCCCAGGGTCAGCCCCAGCATTTT	CAISESQGQPQHF
TRBV3-1/TRBV3-2	TRBJ1-2	NA	once	TGTGCCAGCAGCCGCGGTCGGGGCTACACCTTC	CASSRGRGYTF
TRBV2	TRBJ1-2	NA	NA	TGTGCCAGCAGTGTGGGCAGAGCTAACTATGGCTACACCTTC	CASSVGRANYGYTF
TRBV7-3	TRBJ2-7	NA	NA	TGTGCCAGCAGCTTACTGGGCCCCGGCGAGCAGTACTTC	CASSLLGPGEQYF
TRBV6-5	TRBJ2-7	TRBD2	NA	TGTGCCAGCAGTAGTCGGGGGGATGTGCAGTACTTC	CASSSRGDVQYF
TRBV3-1/TRBV3-2	TRBJ1-6	TRBD1	once	TGTGCCAGCAGCCGCCAACAGGGGTTGGGGTCACCCCTCCACTTT	CASSRQQGLGSPLHF
TRBV29-1	TRBJ1-3	NA	NA	TGCAGCGTGGTAACCACACCAGGCTCTGGAAACACCATATATTTT	CSVVTTPGSGNTIYF
TRBV4-1	TRBJ1-6	NA	NA	TGCGCCAGCAGCCAGGGGGCTGGGGTCTATAATTCACCCCTCCACTTT	CASSQGAGVYNSPLHF
TRBV6-1	TRBJ1-4	NA	NA	TGTGCCAGCAGTGAAAGGCGCCGGGGGAATGAAAAACTGTTTTTT	CASSERRRGNEKLFF
TRBV6-5	TRBJ1-2	TRBD1	NA	TGTGCCAGCAGCCAGACAGGGCTCGACTATGGCTACACCTTC	CASSQTGLDYGYTF
TRBV7-9	TRBJ2-7	TRBD2	NA	TGTGCCAGCAGCCCAAGACTAGCGGGGGAGGGGGAGCAGTACTTC	CASSPRLAGEGEQYF
TRBV19	TRBJ1-1	TRBD1	once	TGTGCCAGTGATCGAGGACAGGGGATCACTGAAGCTTTCTTT	CASDRGQGITEAFF
TRBV25-1	TRBJ2-1	NA	NA	TGTGCCAGCAGTGCTTTCAGGGTCGCTGAGCAGTTCTTC	CASSAFRVAEQFF
TRBV4-1	TRBJ1-3	TRBD1	NA	TGCGCCAGCAGCCCATTTATGGGACAGGGAAACACCATATATTTT	CASSPFMGQGNTIYF
TRBV30	TRBJ1-2	TRBD1	NA	TGTGCCTGGAGCTCCTTGGGGACAGGGAATGGCTACACCTTC	CAWSSLGTGNGYTF
TRBV19	TRBJ1-5	TRBD1	once	TGTGCCAGTAGTTCAGGGGACAGGGGGCCCGTAAACAATCAGCCCCAGCATTTT	CASSSGDRGPVNNQPQHF
TRBV28	TRBJ1-5	NA	few	TGTGCCAGCAGTTTTCGGCAGGGGAATCAGCCCCAGCATTTT	CASSFRQGNQPQHF
TRBV18	TRBJ2-7	TRBD1	NA	TGTGCCAGCTCACCCACAGGGGCTGTATACGAGCAGTACTTC	CASSPTGAVYEQYF
TRBV5-1	TRBJ2-7	NA	NA	TGCGCCAGCAGCTTACGGCTCTCGGGTCCCTACGAGCAGTACTTC	CASSLRLSGPYEQYF
TRBV10-1	TRBJ1-1	TRBD1	few	TGCGCCAGCAGTGAGTCGAGGGGGCTGGAAACTGAAGCTTTCTTT	CASSESRGLETEAFF
TRBV7-2	TRBJ2-7	TRBD2	NA	TGTGCCAGCAGCTCCTCGGGACTAGCGGGGGTGTTATCCTACGAGCAGTACTTC	CASSSSGLAGVLSYEQYF